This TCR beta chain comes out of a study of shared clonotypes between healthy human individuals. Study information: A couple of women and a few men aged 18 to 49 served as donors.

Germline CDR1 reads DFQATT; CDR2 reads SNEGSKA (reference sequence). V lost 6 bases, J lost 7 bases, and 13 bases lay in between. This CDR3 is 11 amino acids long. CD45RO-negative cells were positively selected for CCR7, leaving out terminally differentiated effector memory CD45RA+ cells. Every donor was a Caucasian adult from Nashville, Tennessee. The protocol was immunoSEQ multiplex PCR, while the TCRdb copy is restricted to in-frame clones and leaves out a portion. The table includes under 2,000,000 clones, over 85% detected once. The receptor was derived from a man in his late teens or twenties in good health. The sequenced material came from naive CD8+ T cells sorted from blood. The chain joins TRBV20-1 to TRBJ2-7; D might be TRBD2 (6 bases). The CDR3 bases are TGCAGTGCCATGGACTATCTAGAGCAGTACTTC. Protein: CSAMDYLEQYF.